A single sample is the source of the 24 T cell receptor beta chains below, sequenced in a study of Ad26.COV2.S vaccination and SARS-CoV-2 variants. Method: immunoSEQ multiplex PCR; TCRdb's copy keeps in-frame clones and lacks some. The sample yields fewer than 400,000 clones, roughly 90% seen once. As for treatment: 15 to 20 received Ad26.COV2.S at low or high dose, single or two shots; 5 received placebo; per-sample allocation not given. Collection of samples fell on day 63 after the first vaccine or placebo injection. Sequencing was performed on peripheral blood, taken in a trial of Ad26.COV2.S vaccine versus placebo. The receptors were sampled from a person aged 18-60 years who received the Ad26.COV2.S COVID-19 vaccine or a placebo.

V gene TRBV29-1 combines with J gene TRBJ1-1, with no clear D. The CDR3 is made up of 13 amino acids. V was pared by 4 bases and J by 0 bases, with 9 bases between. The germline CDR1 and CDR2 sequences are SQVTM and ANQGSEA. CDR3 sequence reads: CSVAGIMNTEAFF. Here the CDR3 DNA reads TGCAGCGTTGCAGGTATCATGAACACTGAAGCTTTCTTT.

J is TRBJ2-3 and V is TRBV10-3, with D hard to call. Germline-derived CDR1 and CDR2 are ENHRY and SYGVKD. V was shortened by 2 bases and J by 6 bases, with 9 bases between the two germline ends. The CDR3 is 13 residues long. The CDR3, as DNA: TGTGCCATCAGTGAGCTCGTGGGGGATACGCAGTATTTT. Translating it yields CAISELVGDTQYF.

For the CDR3, the DNA is TGTGCCTGGAGCGTAACCAAGACAGGGATCTCAGATACGCAGTATTTT. This codes for CAWSVTKTGISDTQYF. The chain couples TRBV30 to TRBJ2-3; 7 nucleotides agree with TRBD1. The V gene end was trimmed by 3 bases and the J gene end by 4 bases; junction bases not matched to a gene: 13. This CDR3 is built from 16 residues. The germline gives CDR1 GTSNPN, CDR2 SVGIG (reference sequence). The full variable domain, rest sourced from reference TRBV30 and TRBJ2-3, is SQTIHQWPATLVQPVGSPLSLECTVEGTSNPNLYWYRQAAGRGLQLLFYSVGIGQISSEVPQNLSASRPQDRQFILSSKKLLLSDSGFYLCAWSVTKTGISDTQYFGPGTRLTVL.

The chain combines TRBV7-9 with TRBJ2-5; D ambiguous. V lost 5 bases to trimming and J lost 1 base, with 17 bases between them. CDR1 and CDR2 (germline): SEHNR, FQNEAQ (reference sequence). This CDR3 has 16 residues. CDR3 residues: CASSPSPDGAQETQYF. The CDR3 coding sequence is TGTGCCAGCAGCCCCTCCCCCGATGGTGCCCAAGAGACCCAGTACTTC.

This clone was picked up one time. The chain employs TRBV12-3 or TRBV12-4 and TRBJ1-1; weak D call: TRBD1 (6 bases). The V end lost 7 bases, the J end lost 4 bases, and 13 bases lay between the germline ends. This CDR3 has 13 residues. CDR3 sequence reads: CASTSTGFTEAFF. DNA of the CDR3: TGTGCCAGCACCTCCACAGGGTTCACTGAAGCTTTCTTT.

The CDR3 sequence: CASSQEVSGGPIETQYF. The DNA of the CDR3 is TGTGCCAGCAGCCAAGAAGTCTCCGGGGGGCCGATAGAGACCCAGTACTTC. The chain recombines TRBV3-1 (or the pseudogene TRBV3-2) with TRBJ2-5; perhaps TRBD2 as D (7 bases). The germline gives CDR1 LGHDT, CDR2 YNNKEL (reference sequence). V gave up 0 bases and J gave up 4 bases, with 18 bases separating them. The CDR3 is 17 amino acids.

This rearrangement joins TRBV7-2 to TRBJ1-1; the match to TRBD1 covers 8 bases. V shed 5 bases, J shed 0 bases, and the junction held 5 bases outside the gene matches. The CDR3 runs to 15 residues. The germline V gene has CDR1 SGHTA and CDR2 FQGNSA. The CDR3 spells CASSTRTGLNTEAFF. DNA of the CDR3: TGTGCCAGCAGCACCCGGACAGGGCTGAACACTGAAGCTTTCTTT.

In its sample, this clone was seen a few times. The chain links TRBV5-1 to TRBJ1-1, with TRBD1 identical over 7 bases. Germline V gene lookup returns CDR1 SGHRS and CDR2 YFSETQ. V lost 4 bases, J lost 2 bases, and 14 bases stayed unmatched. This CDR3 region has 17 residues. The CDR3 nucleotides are TGCGCCAGCAGCCCGCCCCGGACAGGCGATCTCAACACTGAAGCTTTCTTT. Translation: CASSPPRTGDLNTEAFF.

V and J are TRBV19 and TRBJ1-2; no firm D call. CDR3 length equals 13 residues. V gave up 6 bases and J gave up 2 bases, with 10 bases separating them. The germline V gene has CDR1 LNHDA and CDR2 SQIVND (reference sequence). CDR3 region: CASRRWENYGYTF. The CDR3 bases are TGTGCCAGTAGGAGGTGGGAGAACTATGGCTACACCTTC.

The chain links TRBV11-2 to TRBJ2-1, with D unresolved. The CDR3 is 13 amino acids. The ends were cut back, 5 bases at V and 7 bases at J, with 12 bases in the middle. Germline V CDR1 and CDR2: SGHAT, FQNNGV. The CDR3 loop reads CASSPGVSNEQFF. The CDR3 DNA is TGTGCCAGCAGCCCTGGGGTATCAAATGAGCAGTTCTTC. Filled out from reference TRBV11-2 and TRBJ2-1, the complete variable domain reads EAGVAQSPRYKIIEKRQSVAFWCNPISGHATLYWYQQILGQGPKLLIQFQNNGVVDDSQLPKDRFSAERLKGVDSTLKIQPAKLEDSAVYLCASSPGVSNEQFFGPGTRLTVL.

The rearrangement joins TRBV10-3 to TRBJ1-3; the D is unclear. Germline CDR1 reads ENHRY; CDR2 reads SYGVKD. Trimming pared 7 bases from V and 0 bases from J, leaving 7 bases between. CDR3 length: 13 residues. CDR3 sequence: CAIKPVSGNTIYF. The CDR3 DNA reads TGTGCCATCAAGCCAGTCTCTGGAAACACCATATATTTT.

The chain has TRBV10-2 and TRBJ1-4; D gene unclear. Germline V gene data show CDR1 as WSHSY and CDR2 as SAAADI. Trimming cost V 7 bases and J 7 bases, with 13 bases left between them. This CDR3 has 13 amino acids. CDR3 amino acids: CASTPSESEKLFF. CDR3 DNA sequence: TGCGCCAGCACCCCCTCGGAGAGTGAAAAACTGTTTTTT.

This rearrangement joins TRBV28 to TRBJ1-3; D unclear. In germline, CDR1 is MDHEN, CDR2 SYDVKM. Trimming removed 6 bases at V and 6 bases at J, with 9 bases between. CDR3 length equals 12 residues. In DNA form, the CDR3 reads TGTGCCAGCAGCTTTCATCTAAACACCATATATTTT. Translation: CASSFHLNTIYF.

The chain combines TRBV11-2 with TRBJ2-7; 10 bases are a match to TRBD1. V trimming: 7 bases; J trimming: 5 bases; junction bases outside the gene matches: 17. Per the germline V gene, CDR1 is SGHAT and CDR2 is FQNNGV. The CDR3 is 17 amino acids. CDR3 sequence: CASIKGQAGTGANEQYF. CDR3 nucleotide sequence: TGTGCCAGCATCAAAGGACAGGCCGGGACAGGGGCGAACGAGCAGTACTTC.

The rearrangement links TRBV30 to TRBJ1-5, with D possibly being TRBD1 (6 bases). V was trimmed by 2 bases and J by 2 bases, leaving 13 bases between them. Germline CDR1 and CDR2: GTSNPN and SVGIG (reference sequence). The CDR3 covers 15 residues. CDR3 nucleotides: TGTGCCTGGAGTTTTACAGGGACGGGCAATCAGCCCCAGCATTTT. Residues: CAWSFTGTGNQPQHF.

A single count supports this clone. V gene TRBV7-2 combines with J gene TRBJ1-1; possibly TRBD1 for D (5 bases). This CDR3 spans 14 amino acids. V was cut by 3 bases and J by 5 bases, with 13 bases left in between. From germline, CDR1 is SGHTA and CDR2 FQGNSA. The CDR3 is CASSFRRGGTEAFF. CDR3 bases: TGTGCCAGCAGCTTCCGGAGGGGTGGGACTGAAGCTTTCTTT.

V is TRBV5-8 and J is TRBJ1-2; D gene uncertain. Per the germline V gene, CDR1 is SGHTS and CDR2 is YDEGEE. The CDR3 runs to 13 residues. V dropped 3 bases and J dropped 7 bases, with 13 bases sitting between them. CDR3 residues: CASSWGGRGGYTF. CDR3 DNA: TGTGCCAGCAGCTGGGGTGGCCGCGGTGGCTACACCTTC.

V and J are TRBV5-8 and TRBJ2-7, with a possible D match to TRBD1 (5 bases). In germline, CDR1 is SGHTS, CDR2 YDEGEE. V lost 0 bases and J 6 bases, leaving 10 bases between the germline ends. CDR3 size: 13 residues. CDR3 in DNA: TGTGCCAGCAGCTTGGCCCAAGGGGTCGAGCAGTACGTC. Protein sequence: CASSLAQGVEQYV.

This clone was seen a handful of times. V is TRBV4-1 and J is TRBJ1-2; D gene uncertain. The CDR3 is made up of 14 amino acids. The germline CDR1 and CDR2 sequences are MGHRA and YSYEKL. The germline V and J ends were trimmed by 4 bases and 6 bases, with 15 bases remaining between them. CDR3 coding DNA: TGCGCCAGCAGCCCGTCCCCGGAGGGCGATGGCTACACCTTC. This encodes CASSPSPEGDGYTF.

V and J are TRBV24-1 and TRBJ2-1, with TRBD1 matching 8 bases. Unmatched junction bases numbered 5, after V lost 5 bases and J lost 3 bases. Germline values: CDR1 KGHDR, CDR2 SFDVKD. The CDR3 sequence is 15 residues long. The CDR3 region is CATSGSGTGYNEQFF. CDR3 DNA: TGTGCCACCAGTGGGTCCGGGACAGGCTACAATGAGCAGTTCTTC.

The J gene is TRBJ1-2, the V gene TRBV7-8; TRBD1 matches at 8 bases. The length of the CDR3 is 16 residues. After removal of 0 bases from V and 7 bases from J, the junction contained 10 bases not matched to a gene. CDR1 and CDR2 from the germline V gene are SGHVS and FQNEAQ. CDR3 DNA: TGTGCCAGCAGCTTAGCGGGCCGGACAGGGCTCGGTGGCTACACCTTC. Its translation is CASSLAGRTGLGGYTF.

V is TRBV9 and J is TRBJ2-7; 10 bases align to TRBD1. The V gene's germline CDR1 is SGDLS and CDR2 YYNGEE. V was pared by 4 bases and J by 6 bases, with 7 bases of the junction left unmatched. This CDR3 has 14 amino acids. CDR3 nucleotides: TGTGCCAGCAGCTCCGGACAGGGGGTCGTCGAGCAGTACTTC. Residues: CASSSGQGVVEQYF.

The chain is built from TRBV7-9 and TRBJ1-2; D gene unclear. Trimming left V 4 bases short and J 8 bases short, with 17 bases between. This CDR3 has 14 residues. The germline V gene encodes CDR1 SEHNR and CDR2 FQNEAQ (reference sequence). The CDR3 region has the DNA TGTGCCAGCAGCTACGCGGACGGGTTTGGCGGCTACACCTTC. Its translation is CASSYADGFGGYTF.

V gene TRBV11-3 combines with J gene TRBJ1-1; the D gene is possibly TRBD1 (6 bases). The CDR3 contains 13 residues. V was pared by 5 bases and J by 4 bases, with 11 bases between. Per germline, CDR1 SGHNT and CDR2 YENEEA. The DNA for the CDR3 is TGTGCCAGCAGCCCAAAGGGGGGCACTGAAGCTTTCTTT. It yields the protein CASSPKGGTEAFF.